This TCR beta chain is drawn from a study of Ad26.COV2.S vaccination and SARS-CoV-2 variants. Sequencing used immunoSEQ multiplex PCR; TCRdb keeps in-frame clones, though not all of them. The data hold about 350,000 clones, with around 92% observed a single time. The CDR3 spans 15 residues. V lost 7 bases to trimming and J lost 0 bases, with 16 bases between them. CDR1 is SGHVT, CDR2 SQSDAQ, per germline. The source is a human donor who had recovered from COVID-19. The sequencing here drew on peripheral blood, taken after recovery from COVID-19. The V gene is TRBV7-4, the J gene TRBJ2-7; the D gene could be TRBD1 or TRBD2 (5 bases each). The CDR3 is CASTLVGDPSYEQYF. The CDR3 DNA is TGTGCCAGCACCTTGGTGGGGGACCCCTCCTACGAGCAGTACTTC.